A selection of T cell receptor beta chains follows, all from one sample in a study of OX40 agonist ivuxolimab in advanced cancers. Data came from immunoSEQ multiplex PCR; TCRdb stores just in-frame clones and leaves some out. The sample has tens of thousands of clones, 70% to 90% seen once. Here the sequenced sample was CD4+ or CD8+ T cells sorted from blood, taken in a trial of the OX40 agonist ivuxolimab. These receptors were taken from an adult with an advanced solid tumor such as melanoma, head and neck, liver or kidney cancer. Each CDR3 is given with its conserved first and last residue. Fields, in order: clone size, V gene, CDR3 length, J gene, D gene, CDR3 protein, CDR3 DNA. D genes are given only for firm matches. Only part of the rows carry a size: once, few, many, or a class if the clone is expanded.

.,TRBV9,11,TRBJ1-2,TRBD1,CASSTGVGYTF,TGTGCCAGCAGCACAGGGGTCGGCTACACCTTC
.,TRBV6-6,14,TRBJ2-5,TRBD1,CASRWDSLQETQYF,TGTGCCAGCAGATGGGACAGCCTACAAGAGACCCAGTACTTC
.,TRBV5-1,13,TRBJ2-1,.,CASSPDGLSEQFF,TGCGCCAGCAGCCCGGACGGACTCTCGGAGCAGTTCTTC
.,TRBV7-7,12,TRBJ2-5,.,CASSRPKETQYF,TGTGCTAGCAGCCGGCCTAAGGAGACCCAGTACTTC
.,TRBV5-1,14,TRBJ2-7,TRBD1,CASREGTGENEQYF,TGCGCCAGCAGAGAGGGGACAGGGGAAAACGAGCAGTACTTC
.,TRBV5-4,15,TRBJ2-2,.,CASSPWDTSPGELFF,TGTGCCAGCAGCCCCTGGGACACCTCACCCGGGGAGCTGTTTTTT
.,TRBV7-9,15,TRBJ1-5,TRBD1,CASSSDRGPGQPQHF,TGTGCCAGCAGCTCCGACAGGGGACCTGGGCAGCCCCAGCATTTT
.,TRBV18,17,TRBJ2-1,TRBD2,CASSPTQPGLGSSEQFF,TGTGCCAGCTCACCAACTCAGCCGGGACTAGGATCTAGTGAGCAGTTCTTC
.,TRBV5-4,12,TRBJ1-1,.,CASHFRGTEAFF,TGTGCCAGCCACTTTAGGGGCACTGAAGCTTTCTTT
.,TRBV7-8,13,TRBJ1-5,.,CASSQDSNQPQHF,TGTGCCAGCAGCCAGGACAGCAATCAGCCCCAGCATTTT
.,TRBV5-4,12,TRBJ2-1,.,CASSADPGKRFF,TGTGCCAGCAGCGCAGACCCCGGGAAGCGGTTCTTC
.,TRBV19,15,TRBJ1-5,.,CASSLDSPYNQPQHF,TGTGCCAGTAGTCTAGATTCCCCTTACAATCAGCCCCAGCATTTT
.,TRBV5-1,14,TRBJ1-2,.,CASSLDRAYYGYTF,TGCGCCAGCAGCTTGGACAGGGCATACTATGGCTACACCTTC
once,TRBV11-3,15,TRBJ2-6,.,CASSLGGTGANVLTF,TGTGCCAGCAGCTTAGGAGGGACTGGGGCCAACGTCCTGACTTTC
.,TRBV19,15,TRBJ2-5,TRBD2,CASSAPGLAGETQYF,TGTGCCAGTAGCGCCCCGGGACTAGCGGGAGAGACCCAGTACTTC
few,TRBV11-3,12,TRBJ2-7,.,CASSLDSYEQYF,TGTGCCAGCAGCTTGGACAGCTACGAGCAGTACTTC
.,TRBV11-2,14,TRBJ1-2,TRBD1,CASSLALVGQSYTF,TGTGCCAGCAGCTTAGCGTTGGTGGGACAGAGCTACACCTTC
.,TRBV5-6,16,TRBJ1-2,TRBD1,CASSADRGGPNYGYTF,TGTGCCAGCAGCGCAGACAGGGGGGGACCTAACTATGGCTACACCTTC
.,TRBV5-1,13,TRBJ1-1,.,CASSFGANTEAFF,TGCGCCAGCAGCTTCGGGGCGAACACTGAAGCTTTCTTT
.,TRBV9,14,TRBJ2-3,TRBD1,CASSVGQGGDTQYF,TGTGCCAGCAGCGTAGGACAGGGGGGGGATACGCAGTATTTT
.,TRBV19,11,TRBJ1-1,.,CAIRGEGQAFF,TGTGCCATCCGAGGGGAGGGCCAAGCTTTCTTT
.,TRBV6-6,11,TRBJ1-2,.,CASWTQWGYTF,TGTGCCAGCTGGACACAATGGGGCTACACCTTC
.,TRBV4-2,16,TRBJ2-1,TRBD2,CASSQGSWLAGNEQFF,TGTGCCAGCAGCCAAGGCAGTTGGCTAGCGGGGAATGAGCAGTTCTTC
.,TRBV7-6,15,TRBJ1-2,.,CASSADVGRTYGYTF,TGTGCCAGCAGCGCCGACGTGGGCAGAACCTATGGCTACACCTTC
.,TRBV4-1,14,TRBJ2-7,TRBD1,CASSLGQEAYEQYF,TGCGCCAGCAGCCTCGGACAGGAGGCCTACGAGCAGTACTTC
.,TRBV6-1,11,TRBJ1-2,.,CATTEGDGYTF,TGTGCCACCACGGAGGGGGATGGCTACACCTTC
.,TRBV2,16,TRBJ2-4,TRBD2,CASRKLAGSAGNIQYF,TGTGCCAGCAGGAAACTAGCGGGGTCCGCGGGGAACATTCAGTACTTC
.,TRBV5-1,16,TRBJ1-3,.,CASSLVAGTRGNTIYF,TGCGCCAGCAGCTTGGTGGCCGGGACGAGGGGAAACACCATATATTTT
few,TRBV25-1,10,TRBJ2-1,TRBD2,CATGRDEQFF,TGTGCCACAGGGAGGGATGAGCAGTTCTTC
.,TRBV7-8,15,TRBJ1-3,TRBD1,CASSTTDRAGNTIYF,TGTGCCAGCAGCACGACGGACAGGGCTGGAAACACCATATATTTT
.,TRBV9,16,TRBJ2-2,.,CASSVAGGQVTGELFF,TGTGCCAGCAGCGTAGCCGGCGGGCAAGTCACCGGGGAGCTGTTTTTT
.,TRBV19,13,TRBJ1-2,.,CASAPVGSDGYTF,TGTGCCAGTGCCCCGGTGGGGTCGGATGGCTACACCTTC
.,TRBV11-3,13,TRBJ2-1,.,CASSTPPRGEQFF,TGTGCCAGCAGCACCCCCCCGCGCGGTGAGCAGTTCTTC
.,TRBV6-1,14,TRBJ2-7,.,CASLFRGDSYEQYF,TGTGCCAGCCTATTCAGGGGGGACTCCTACGAGCAGTACTTC
.,TRBV5-1,15,TRBJ2-1,TRBD2,CASSISGGPANEQFF,TGCGCCAGCAGCATTAGCGGGGGACCAGCCAATGAGCAGTTCTTC
.,TRBV29-1,13,TRBJ2-7,.,CSVSAAATYEQYF,TGCAGCGTTTCGGCAGCCGCGACCTACGAGCAGTACTTC
.,TRBV30,14,TRBJ1-2,.,CAWSKTRINYGYTF,TGTGCCTGGAGTAAAACTCGAATTAACTATGGCTACACCTTC
.,TRBV5-6,13,TRBJ2-1,.,CASSFESGEKQFF,TGTGCCAGCAGCTTCGAGTCGGGGGAGAAGCAGTTCTTC
.,TRBV7-2,12,TRBJ2-5,.,CASSPYQETQYF,TGTGCCAGCAGCCCATACCAAGAGACCCAGTACTTC
.,TRBV27,17,TRBJ1-5,TRBD1,CASSSRTGRYSNQPQHF,TGTGCCAGCAGTTCCAGGACAGGGAGATATAGCAATCAGCCCCAGCATTTT